This entry lists 18 T cell receptor beta chains sequenced from one sample in a study of blood T cell repertoires in COVID-19. Repertoires were generated with immunoSEQ multiplex PCR, while TCRdb's copy carries only in-frame clones and drops some. This table has 200,000 to 300,000 clones, roughly 80% appearing once. The sequenced material came from peripheral blood. The receptors stem from a man aged 60 to 69 with acute or convalescent COVID-19.

The CDR3 sequence is CASSTRAGLLTDTQYF. In nucleotides, the CDR3 is TGTGCCAGCAGCACCCGGGCGGGACTGCTCACAGATACGCAGTATTTT. The rearrangement links TRBV11-2 to TRBJ2-3, with D possibly matching TRBD2 (6 bases). V dropped 5 bases and J dropped 2 bases, with 17 bases sitting between them. The CDR3 loop spans 16 amino acids. From germline, CDR1 is SGHAT and CDR2 FQNNGV.

The J gene is TRBJ2-5, the V gene TRBV27, with D maybe TRBD2 (6 bases). Trimming shortened V by 6 bases and J by 2 bases, and 16 bases separated the two germline ends. The CDR3 has 15 residues. Germline values: CDR1 MNHEY, CDR2 SMNVEV (reference sequence). For the CDR3, the DNA is TGTGCCAGCAGGTGGAGGGGTGCGGGTCAAGAGACCCAGTACTTC. Translation gives CASRWRGAGQETQYF.

The chain's CDR3 is CASSRTSGRSGELFF. CDR3 DNA: TGTGCCAGCAGCCGGACTAGCGGGAGAAGCGGGGAGCTGTTTTTT. The chain has TRBV5-4 and TRBJ2-2; 13 positions agree with TRBD2. V gave up 4 bases and J gave up 7 bases; unmatched junction bases: 4. This CDR3 region has 15 residues. Looked up from germline, CDR1 is SGHNT and CDR2 is YYREEE (reference sequence).

This sequence joins TRBV6-5 and TRBJ2-2, with 7 bases fitting TRBD1. The CDR3 is 15 residues long. Germline loops: CDR1 MNHEY, CDR2 SVGAGI. V shed 7 bases and J 0 bases; nucleotides not matched to a gene: 5. The CDR3 DNA reads TGTGCCAGCAATTCTGGGACAGCGAACACCGGGGAGCTGTTTTTT. It is translated as CASNSGTANTGELFF.

The rearrangement joins TRBV19 to TRBJ1-1, with 9 bases identical to TRBD1. J gave up 3 bases and V 6 bases, and 8 bases lay outside the gene matches. CDR1 LNHDA and CDR2 SQIVND come from the germline V gene (reference sequence). The CDR3 sequence is 15 residues long. The DNA of the CDR3 is TGTGCCAGTAGCGCTATGGGACAGGGTGACACTGAAGCTTTCTTT. Its protein is CASSAMGQGDTEAFF.

This chain uses TRBV5-4 with TRBJ2-7; D ambiguous. The germline V gene encodes CDR1 SGHNT and CDR2 YYREEE (reference sequence). The CDR3 is made up of 12 amino acids. V was shortened by 0 bases and J by 6 bases, with 7 bases between the two germline ends. The DNA of the CDR3 is TGTGCCAGCAGCTTGGTCCAGGCCGAGCAGTACTTC. The encoded protein is CASSLVQAEQYF. Drawing the rest from reference TRBV5-4 and TRBJ2-7, the complete variable domain is ETGVTQSPTHLIKTRGQQVTLRCSSQSGHNTVSWYQQALGQGPQFIFQYYREEENGRGNFPPRFSGLQFPNYSSELNVNALELDDSALYLCASSLVQAEQYFGPGTRLTVT.

CDR3 sequence reads: CASSSGRAEWETQYF. Here the CDR3 DNA reads TGTGCCAGCAGCTCCGGGCGGGCTGAGTGGGAGACCCAGTACTTC. The chain uses TRBV11-2 and TRBJ2-5; D perhaps matches TRBD2 (5 bases). Per the germline V gene, CDR1 is SGHAT and CDR2 is FQNNGV. With 4 bases removed from V and 5 bases from J, the gap between germline ends came to 17 bases. This CDR3 spans 15 amino acids.

This clone was detected once. The J gene is TRBJ2-2, the V gene TRBV7-9; 9 nucleotides align to TRBD2. The CDR3 loop spans 14 amino acids. V shed 5 bases, J shed 6 bases, and the junction held 4 bases outside the gene matches. Germline V gene lookup returns CDR1 SEHNR and CDR2 FQNEAQ (reference sequence). The CDR3 region has the DNA TGTGCCAGCAGCCCCGGCGGGGGGGCCGGGGAGCTGTTTTTT. It codes for CASSPGGGAGELFF.

This clone came up once. V usage is TRBV2 and J usage is TRBJ2-7, with a tentative D call TRBD1 (6 bases). The CDR3 sequence is 14 residues long. The germline gives CDR1 SNHLY, CDR2 FYNNEI. The ends were cut back, 6 bases at V and 3 bases at J, with 15 bases in the middle. The CDR3 coding sequence is TGTGCCAGCAGATCGACAGGTTCTCTCTACGAGCAGTACTTC. This encodes CASRSTGSLYEQYF.

The chain joins TRBV5-4 to TRBJ1-4; maybe TRBD1 (6 bases). This CDR3 spans 15 amino acids. The V and J ends lost 5 bases and 0 bases respectively, with 11 bases between them. Per germline, CDR1 SGHNT and CDR2 YYREEE (reference sequence). CDR3 coding DNA: TGTGCCAGCAGGGAGCAGGGGTCAACTAATGAAAAACTGTTTTTT. It yields the protein CASREQGSTNEKLFF.

As to this clone: The junction departs from germline at one end; a sequencing error may be responsible. The chain has TRBV19 and TRBJ1-1, with D perhaps matching TRBD1 (5 bases). The CDR3 consists of 14 residues. Germline V gene lookup returns CDR1 LNHDA and CDR2 SQIVND (reference sequence). CDR3 bases: TGTGCCAGTAGTATGTGGAGGGACGCCCACGTCCTCTCTTTT. Protein: CASSMWRDAHVLSF.

J is TRBJ2-3 and V is TRBV5-4, with TRBD1 identical over 7 bases. Germline loops: CDR1 SGHNT, CDR2 YYREEE (reference sequence). The CDR3 length is 14 residues. J lost 4 bases, V lost 2 bases, and 4 bases had no gene match. CDR3 sequence (DNA): TGTGCCAGCAGCTTCGGGCAGGGGGCAGATACGCAGTATTTT. Amino acid sequence: CASSFGQGADTQYF.

The chain joins TRBV5-1 to TRBJ2-1, with 9 bases aligning to TRBD2. Germline values: CDR1 SGHRS, CDR2 YFSETQ. This CDR3 has 15 amino acids. Trimming at V came to 4 bases and at J to 3 bases, leaving 5 bases not matched to a gene. In DNA, the CDR3 is TGCGCCAGCAGCCAGGGACTAGCTTACTACAATGAGCAGTTCTTC. This sequence encodes CASSQGLAYYNEQFF.

The V and J genes are TRBV7-8 and TRBJ2-1; D gene uncertain. The V and J ends lost 5 bases and 6 bases respectively, with 8 bases between them. CDR1 and CDR2 from the germline V gene are SGHVS and FQNEAQ. The CDR3 contains 12 residues. The CDR3 protein is CASSPRSNEQFF. The CDR3 DNA is TGTGCCAGCAGCCCGAGGAGCAATGAGCAGTTCTTC.

The V call is TRBV19, the J call TRBJ2-1, with D possibly being TRBD2 (5 bases). The V end lost 4 bases, the J end lost 9 bases, and 10 bases lay between the germline ends. The CDR3 is made up of 12 amino acids. Germline V gene data show CDR1 as LNHDA and CDR2 as SQIVND (reference sequence). The CDR3 reads CASSRIGSEQFF. CDR3 in DNA: TGTGCCAGTAGTAGAATAGGGAGTGAGCAGTTCTTC.

The rearrangement joins TRBV5-1 to TRBJ1-1, with D possibly being TRBD1 (6 bases). Germline values: CDR1 SGHRS, CDR2 YFSETQ. Trimming shortened V by 2 bases and J by 3 bases, and 11 bases separated the two germline ends. CDR3 length: 14 residues. CDR3 sequence (DNA): TGCGCCAGCAGCTTTTACAGGGCGGACACTGAAGCTTTCTTT. Translated, it gives CASSFYRADTEAFF.

J is TRBJ1-1 and V is TRBV7-9, with a tentative D call TRBD1 (5 bases). Trimming pared 4 bases from V and 5 bases from J, leaving 17 bases between. The CDR3 sequence is 15 residues long. From germline, CDR1 is SEHNR and CDR2 FQNEAQ (reference sequence). The CDR3 loop reads CASSSYDSGKTEAFF. The CDR3 DNA follows: TGTGCCAGCAGCTCTTACGACAGTGGCAAGACTGAAGCTTTCTTT.

This clone appeared once. V usage is TRBV2 and J usage is TRBJ2-5; the D gene is possibly TRBD2 (5 bases). The V gene's germline CDR1 is SNHLY and CDR2 FYNNEI. V shed 7 bases and J shed 5 bases, with 14 bases lying between them. CDR3 size: 13 residues. The CDR3 nucleotides read TGTGCCAGCACCCTACTAGGTCGGGAGACCCAGTACTTC. Its protein is CASTLLGRETQYF.